This TCR beta chain was identified during a study of blood T cell repertoires in COVID-19. The CDR3 spans 15 residues. The germline CDR1 and CDR2 sequences are MNHEY and SMNVEV (reference sequence). V lost 6 bases and J 7 bases, leaving 16 bases between the germline ends. Per the original data handling: Cell counts per sample came from amplifying reference gene primers. Some clones are missing from TCRdb's copy, which holds only in-frame ones; the method was immunoSEQ multiplex PCR. V and J calls and clone size are those listed in that table; D and trimming were worked out from the DNA. This sample has roughly 300,000 clones, with 85% found just once.

Sequenced sample: peripheral blood. The receptor was derived from a human donor in a cohort sampled during active COVID-19. This sequence joins TRBV27 and TRBJ1-6; TRBD1 is a possible D gene (6 bases). The CDR3 DNA reads as TGTGCCAGCAGAAACTCAGGACAGTACAATTCACCCCTCCACTTT. This sequence encodes CASRNSGQYNSPLHF.